This entry concerns a single T cell receptor beta chain. The target antigen is unknown. PBMCs were sourced from approximately 9 ml fresh peripheral blood. These data originate in a study of T cells in Graves' hyperthyroidism and ophthalmopathy. The investigators amplified TCR beta CDR3 regions from RNA transcripts. Carried out on the TCR CDR3, a first-round RT-PCR used the HTBI primer set. TCRdb re-analysed the multiplex PCR reads in MiXCR, keeping a single row per CDR3 protein. The data show over 400,000 distinct CDR3 sequences, with 14% to 15% seen just once and approximately 13% held by the top ten. Study results and caveats: A model built on 13 V-J features separated ophthalmopathy from stable hyperthyroidism. Most clonotypes expanded in the thyroid (above 0.001) were also present in blood.

The sample consisted of blood. The TCR was taken from a man younger than 35 with Graves' ophthalmopathy.

The CDR3 nucleotides read TGTGCCAGCAGTTCTCCCCCCCGGAGGATTGGCTACGAGCAGTACTTC. It yields the protein CASSSPPRRIGYEQYF. The chain employs TRBV6-1 and TRBJ2-7; tentatively, D is TRBD2 (5 bases). Trimming left V 5 bases short and J 3 bases short, with 20 bases between. In germline, CDR1 is MNHNS, CDR2 SASEGT. The CDR3 is made up of 16 amino acids.